Below, one T cell receptor beta chain is given with its context. V lost 1 base and J lost 8; bases outside the gene matches: 3. The CDR3 loop spans 14 amino acids. The germline CDR1 and CDR2 sequences are LGHNA and YSLEER. The table came from immunoSEQ multiplex PCR; TCRdb's copy has only in-frame clones and leaves some out. The sample includes roughly 170,000 clones, about 93% of them seen just once. This sample stems from a study of control samples from healthy donors and cancer patients. The specimen sequenced was blood. The rearrangement uses TRBV4-3 and TRBJ2-1; TRBD1 agrees at 9 bases. The receptor comes from a woman aged 60 to 75 in good health. DNA for the CDR3: TGCGCCAGCAGCCAAGGACAGGGGGTATATGAGCAGTTCTTC. This codes for CASSQGQGVYEQFF.